This T cell receptor (beta chain) was retrieved from a study of human T cells and chemical hapten exposure. For the study at large: Skin on the upper inner arm, approximately 2 cm by approximately 2 cm in size, was sensitized with 2% DPC.

One entry per CDR3 protein results from TCRdb running MiXCR on the RACE reads. Of roughly 380,000 distinct CDR3 sequences in the sample, roughly 4.8% were seen once. This clonotype was found a few times. V was clipped by 2 bases and J by 10 bases, with 12 bases between them. CDR1 SEHNR and CDR2 FQNEAQ come from the germline V gene (reference sequence). The CDR3 runs to 13 residues. Time point described: patch test 1, 2 weeks after DPC sensitization. Treatment described: therapeutic diphenylcyclopropenone sensitization with weekly scalp DPC. Prior to each patch test being applied, blood was drawn. The TCR sequence derives from a woman aged 45-65 years with alopecia areata. Some clones in this sample may be carry-over from other donors' samples. V gene TRBV7-9 combines with J gene TRBJ2-1; maybe TRBD1 (6 bases). The input for sequencing was whole blood, taken in connection with sensitization to the hapten diphenylcyclopropenone (DPC). The CDR3 bases are TGTGCCAGCAGCTTACCGAACAGGGAGGAGCAGTTCTTC. Amino acids: CASSLPNREEQFF. Full variable domain (remainder filled in from reference TRBV7-9 and TRBJ2-1): DTGVSQNPRHKITKRGQNVTFRCDPISEHNRLYWYRQTLGQGPEFLTYFQNEAQLEKSRLLSDRFSAERPKGSFSTLEIQRTEQGDSAMYLCASSLPNREEQFFGPGTRLTVL.